This TCR beta chain was found in a study of vaccination effects on CD4 cells after COVID-19. This CDR3 comprises 13 residues. The ends were cut back, 5 bases at V and 5 bases at J, with 7 bases in the middle. Study outcomes and limitations: The authors studied few convalescent patients and collected no early post-infection timepoints. Long after vaccination, the clones induced by infection and by vaccine shrank markedly in size.

Expansion of antigen-specific CD4+ T cells with viral peptide pools was carried out by the ViraFEST assay before sequencing. Cells that had been cultured for 9 to 10 days were the source of isolated CD4+ T cells. Vaccinated participants had no history of SARS-CoV-2 infection and tested negative for nucleocapsid antibodies. A few million PBMC per well received about 9.8 IU/ml IL-2 and approximately 10 ug/ml peptides in culture. Cultures received IL-2 medium that replaced half the medium on days 3 and 7. Details on this clone: What it binds is not known.

Method: immunoSEQ multiplex PCR; TCRdb's copy keeps in-frame clones and lacks some. The data hold 20,000 to 25,000 clones, with roughly 70% observed a single time. The TCR sequence derives from a human donor who received a COVID-19 vaccine. The material was CD4+ T cells from PBMCs cultured with HCoV-NL63 spike peptides, obtained before COVID-19 vaccination. The chain links TRBV12-3 or TRBV12-4 to TRBJ1-6; perhaps TRBD1 as D (6 bases). The CDR3 bases are TGTGCCAGCAGTACAGGGCATAATTCACCCCTCCACTTT. It translates to CASSTGHNSPLHF.